This T cell receptor (beta chain) was documented in a study of T cells in women clearing cervical HPV infection. Sequenced by immunoSEQ multiplex PCR; TCRdb stores in-frame clones only, minus some. The sample's table shows 40,000 to 60,000 clones. CDR3 size: 15 residues. Trimming cost V 6 bases and J 0 bases, with 14 bases left between them. The germline V gene has CDR1 LNHDA and CDR2 SQIVND (reference sequence). Comment on this clone: The read halts 3 residues ahead of the CDR3 end, with the missing end drawn from the germline J gene.

Sequencing was carried out using blood buffy coat. The sequence was obtained from a woman between 18 and 69 years old with a cervical HPV16 infection that either progressed to CIN3+ or cleared (not recorded which). This chain uses TRBV19 with TRBJ1-2; D perhaps matches TRBD1 (6 bases). CDR3 DNA, as far as it was read: TGTGCCAGTAGGGGACGGACAGCCGCTAACTATGGC. Translating gives CASRGRTAANYG. The full-length CDR3 reads as CASRGRTAANYGYTF.